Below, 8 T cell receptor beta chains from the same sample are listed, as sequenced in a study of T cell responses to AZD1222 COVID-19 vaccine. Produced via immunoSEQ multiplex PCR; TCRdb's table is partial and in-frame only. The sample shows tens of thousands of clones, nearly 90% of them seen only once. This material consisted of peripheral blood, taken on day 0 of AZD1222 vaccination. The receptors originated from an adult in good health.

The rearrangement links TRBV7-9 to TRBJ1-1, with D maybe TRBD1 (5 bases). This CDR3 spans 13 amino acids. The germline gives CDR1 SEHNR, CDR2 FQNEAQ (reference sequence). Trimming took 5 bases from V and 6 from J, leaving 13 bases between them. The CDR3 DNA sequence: TGTGCCAGCAGCACGGGACTTGTGTCTGAAGCTTTCTTT. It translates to CASSTGLVSEAFF.

CDR3 in amino acids: CASSLGAAQETQYF. The CDR3 nucleotides read TGTGCCAGCAGCTTAGGAGCAGCCCAAGAGACCCAGTACTTC. The chain links TRBV11-3 to TRBJ2-5; D is unresolved. The V end was cut by 1 base, the J end by 1 base, with 7 bases between. The CDR3 extends over 14 amino acids. The germline CDR1 and CDR2 sequences are SGHNT and YENEEA.

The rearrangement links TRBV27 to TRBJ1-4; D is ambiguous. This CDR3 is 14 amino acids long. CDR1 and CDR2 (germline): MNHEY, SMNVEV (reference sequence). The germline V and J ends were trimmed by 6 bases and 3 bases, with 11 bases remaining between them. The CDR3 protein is CASSPRTSNEKLFF. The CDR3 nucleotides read TGTGCCAGCAGCCCCAGAACTTCTAATGAAAAACTGTTTTTT. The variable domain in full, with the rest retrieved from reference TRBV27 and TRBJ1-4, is EAQVTQNPRYLITVTGKKLTVTCSQNMNHEYMSWYRQDPGLGLRQIYYSMNVEVTDKGDVPEGYKVSRKEKRNFPLILESPSPNQTSLYFCASSPRTSNEKLFFGSGTQLSVL.

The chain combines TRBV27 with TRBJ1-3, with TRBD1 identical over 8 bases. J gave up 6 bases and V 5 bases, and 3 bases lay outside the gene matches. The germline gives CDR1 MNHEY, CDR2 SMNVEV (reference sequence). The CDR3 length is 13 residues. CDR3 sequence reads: CASSRQGSNTIYF. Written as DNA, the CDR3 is TGTGCCAGCAGTCGACAGGGGTCAAACACCATATATTTT.

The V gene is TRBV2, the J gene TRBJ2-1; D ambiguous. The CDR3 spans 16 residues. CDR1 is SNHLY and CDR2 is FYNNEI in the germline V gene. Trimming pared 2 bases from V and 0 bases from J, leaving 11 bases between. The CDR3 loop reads CASSESRLPSYNEQFF. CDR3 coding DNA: TGTGCCAGCAGTGAAAGCAGGCTTCCCTCCTACAATGAGCAGTTCTTC.

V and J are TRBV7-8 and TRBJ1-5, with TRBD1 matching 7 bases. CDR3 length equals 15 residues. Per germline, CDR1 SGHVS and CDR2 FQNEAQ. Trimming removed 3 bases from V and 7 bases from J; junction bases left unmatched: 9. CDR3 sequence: CASSLETGSGQPQHF. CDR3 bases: TGTGCCAGCAGCTTGGAGACAGGGTCAGGGCAGCCCCAGCATTTT.

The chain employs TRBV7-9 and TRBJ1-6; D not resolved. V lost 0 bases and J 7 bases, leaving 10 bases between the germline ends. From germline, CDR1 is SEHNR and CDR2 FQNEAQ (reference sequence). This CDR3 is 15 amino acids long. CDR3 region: CASSLAAQRNSPLHF. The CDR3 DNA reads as TGTGCCAGCAGCTTAGCGGCACAAAGAAATTCACCCCTCCACTTT.

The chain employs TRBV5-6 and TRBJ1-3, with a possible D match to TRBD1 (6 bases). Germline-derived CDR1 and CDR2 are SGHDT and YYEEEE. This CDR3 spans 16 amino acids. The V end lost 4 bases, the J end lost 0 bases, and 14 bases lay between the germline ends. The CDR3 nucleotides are TGTGCCAGCAGCCGTTTGGACAGCCGCTCTGGAAACACCATATATTTT. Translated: CASSRLDSRSGNTIYF.